This entry is about one TCR beta chain. Antigen specificity is unknown. Donor samples were obtained from healthy Caucasian individuals from Russia, aged 6 to 90. These data come from a study of blood T cells in healthy people across ages. A J-beta primer mix and a sample-barcoded 5' primer were used in a second PCR of about 7 to 11 cycles. TCRdb processed the 5' RACE reads anew with MiXCR; each CDR3 protein has one entry. The sample lists about 970,000 distinct CDR3 sequences; roughly half were seen once. Study-level results: Whereas aged donors had fewer naive CD4+ cells, long-lived donors had more of them and higher diversity.

CDR3 size: 17 residues. The V end was cut by 6 bases, the J end by 4 bases, with 25 bases between. Germline V lookup: CDR1 MNHNS, CDR2 SASEGT. The sequence came from a woman aged 60 to 75 in good health. Material: blood. This chain uses TRBV6-1 with TRBJ2-7; TRBD2 is a possible D gene (6 bases). The CDR3 spells CASSAKYLQDYKYEQYF. The CDR3 region has the DNA TGTGCCAGCAGCGCGAAGTACCTACAGGACTATAAGTACGAGCAGTACTTC.